The sequence of this T cell receptor beta chain was determined in a study of PD-1 blockade in mismatch repair-deficient tumors. The wider study: Enrolled about 2013-2017, patients had progressing, pretreated mismatch repair-deficient cancers of about a dozen types. Study-wide results and caveats: Tumor-resident clones, often absent from pretreatment blood, expanded after pembrolizumab and then contracted.

Produced via immunoSEQ multiplex PCR; TCRdb's table is partial and in-frame only. The table shows 40,000 or so clones, with approximately 88% occurring only once. This clone was seen only a few times. Its cognate antigen is unknown. The J segment lost 6 bases and the V segment lost 0 bases, leaving 4 bases of the junction unmatched. This CDR3 is built from 14 residues. Germline V gene sequence: CDR1 GTSNPN, CDR2 SVGIG (reference sequence). All patients were mismatch repair deficient, assessed by either PCR or immunohistochemistry. A few pembrolizumab responders had their TCRs sequenced. Sequences were derived from PBMCs, sampled roughly 40 weeks after starting pembrolizumab. The clonotype comes from an adult with mismatch repair-deficient cancer. The rearrangement uses TRBV30 and TRBJ2-7, with 11 bases fitting TRBD2. CDR3 region: CAWSVLAGVSEQYF. The CDR3 nucleotides are TGTGCCTGGAGTGTACTAGCGGGAGTAAGCGAGCAGTACTTC.